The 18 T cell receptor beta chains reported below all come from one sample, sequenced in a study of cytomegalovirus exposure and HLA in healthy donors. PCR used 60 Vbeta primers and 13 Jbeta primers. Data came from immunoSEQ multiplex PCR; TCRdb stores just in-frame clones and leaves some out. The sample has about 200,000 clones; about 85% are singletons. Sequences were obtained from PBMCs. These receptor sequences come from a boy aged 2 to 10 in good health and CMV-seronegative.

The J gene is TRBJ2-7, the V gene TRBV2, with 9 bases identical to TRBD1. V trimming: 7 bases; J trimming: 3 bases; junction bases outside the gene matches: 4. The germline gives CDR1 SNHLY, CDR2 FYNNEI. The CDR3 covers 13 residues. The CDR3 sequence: CASKGTGFYEQYF. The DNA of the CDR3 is TGTGCCAGCAAGGGGACAGGGTTCTACGAGCAGTACTTC.

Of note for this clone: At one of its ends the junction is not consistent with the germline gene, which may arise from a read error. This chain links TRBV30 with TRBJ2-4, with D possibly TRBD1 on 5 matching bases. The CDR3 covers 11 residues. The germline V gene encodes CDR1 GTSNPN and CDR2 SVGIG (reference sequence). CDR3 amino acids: CAWSPGPVVIF. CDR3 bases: TGTGCCTGGAGTCCAGGGCCGGTAGTAATCTTC.

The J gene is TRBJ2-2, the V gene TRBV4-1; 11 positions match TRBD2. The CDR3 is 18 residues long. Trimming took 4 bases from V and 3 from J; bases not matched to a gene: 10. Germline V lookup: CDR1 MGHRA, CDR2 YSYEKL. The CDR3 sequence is CASSPFSGGASYTGELFF. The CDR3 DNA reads TGCGCCAGCAGCCCGTTTAGCGGGGGGGCCAGTTACACCGGGGAGCTGTTTTTT.

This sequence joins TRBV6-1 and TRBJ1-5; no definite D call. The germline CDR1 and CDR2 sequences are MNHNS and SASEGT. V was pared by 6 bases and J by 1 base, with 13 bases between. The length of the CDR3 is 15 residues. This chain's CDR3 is CASSAERGSNQPQHF. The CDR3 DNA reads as TGTGCCAGCAGCGCCGAAAGAGGAAGCAATCAGCCCCAGCATTTT.

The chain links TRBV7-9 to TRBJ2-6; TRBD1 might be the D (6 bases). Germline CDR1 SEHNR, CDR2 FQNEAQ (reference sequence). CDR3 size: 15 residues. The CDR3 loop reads CAAQGMNSGANVLTF. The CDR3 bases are TGTGCTGCGCAGGGGATGAACTCTGGGGCCAACGTCCTGACTTTC. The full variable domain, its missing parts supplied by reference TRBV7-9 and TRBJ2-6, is DTGVSQNPRHKITKRGQNVTFRCDPISEHNRLYWYRQTLGQGPEFLTYFQNEAQLEKSRLLSDRFSAERPKGSFSTLEIQRTEQGDSAMYLCAAQGMNSGANVLTFGAGSRLTVL.

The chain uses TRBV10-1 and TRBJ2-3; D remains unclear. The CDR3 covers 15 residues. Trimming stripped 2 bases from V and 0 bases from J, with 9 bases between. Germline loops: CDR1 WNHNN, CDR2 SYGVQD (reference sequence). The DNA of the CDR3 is TGCGCCAGCAGTGAGACGGCGGCTAGCACAGATACGCAGTATTTT. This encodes CASSETAASTDTQYF.

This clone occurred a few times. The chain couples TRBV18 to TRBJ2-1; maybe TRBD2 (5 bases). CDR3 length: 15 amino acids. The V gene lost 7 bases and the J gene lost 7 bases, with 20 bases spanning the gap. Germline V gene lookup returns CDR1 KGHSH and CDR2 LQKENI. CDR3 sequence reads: CASCNIEGAANEQFF. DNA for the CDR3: TGTGCCAGCTGTAATATTGAGGGCGCGGCGAATGAGCAGTTCTTC.

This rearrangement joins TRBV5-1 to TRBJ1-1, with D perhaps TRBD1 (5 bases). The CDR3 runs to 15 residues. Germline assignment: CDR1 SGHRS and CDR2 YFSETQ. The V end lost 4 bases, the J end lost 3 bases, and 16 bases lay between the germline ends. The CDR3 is CASSPDSGIYTEAFF. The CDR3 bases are TGCGCCAGCAGCCCAGACAGTGGGATTTACACTGAAGCTTTCTTT.

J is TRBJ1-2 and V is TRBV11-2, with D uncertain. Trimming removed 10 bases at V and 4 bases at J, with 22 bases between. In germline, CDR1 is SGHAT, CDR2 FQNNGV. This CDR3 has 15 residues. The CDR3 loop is CATDGLKGRFYGYTF. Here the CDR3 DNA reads TGTGCCACCGATGGACTCAAGGGTAGATTCTATGGCTACACCTTC.

CDR3 sequence: CASSLEAGSEAFF. In nucleotides, the CDR3 is TGTGCCAGCAGCTTAGAAGCGGGGTCTGAAGCTTTCTTT. The gene calls are TRBV11-3 and TRBJ1-1; D not resolved. With 0 bases removed from V and 6 bases from J, the gap between germline ends came to 8 bases. Germline loops: CDR1 SGHNT, CDR2 YENEEA. This CDR3 is 13 amino acids long.

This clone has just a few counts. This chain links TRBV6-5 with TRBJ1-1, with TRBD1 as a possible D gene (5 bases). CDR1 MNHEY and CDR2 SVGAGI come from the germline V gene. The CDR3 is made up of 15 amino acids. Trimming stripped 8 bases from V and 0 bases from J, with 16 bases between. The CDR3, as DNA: TGTGCCAGCGGGTTTGGAGGGGCCATGAACACTGAAGCTTTCTTT. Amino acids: CASGFGGAMNTEAFF.

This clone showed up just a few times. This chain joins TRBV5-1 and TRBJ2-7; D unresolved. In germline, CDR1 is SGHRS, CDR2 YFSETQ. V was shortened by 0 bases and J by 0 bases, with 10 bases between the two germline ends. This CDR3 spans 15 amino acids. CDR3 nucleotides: TGCGCCAGCAGCTTGGATCCAGGATCCTCCTACGAGCAGTACTTC. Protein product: CASSLDPGSSYEQYF.

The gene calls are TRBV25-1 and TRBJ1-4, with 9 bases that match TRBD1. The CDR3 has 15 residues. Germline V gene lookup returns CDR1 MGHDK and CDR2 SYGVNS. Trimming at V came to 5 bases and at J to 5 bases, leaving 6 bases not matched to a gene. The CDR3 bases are TGTGCCAGCAGTCCCCCCGGGACAGGGAATGAAAAACTGTTTTTT. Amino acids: CASSPPGTGNEKLFF.

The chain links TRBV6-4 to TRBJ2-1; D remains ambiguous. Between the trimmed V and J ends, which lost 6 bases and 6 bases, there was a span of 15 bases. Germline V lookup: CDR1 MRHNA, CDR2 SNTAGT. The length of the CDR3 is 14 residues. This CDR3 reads CASSLERTGNEQFF. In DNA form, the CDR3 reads TGTGCCAGCAGCCTCGAAAGAACGGGCAATGAGCAGTTCTTC.

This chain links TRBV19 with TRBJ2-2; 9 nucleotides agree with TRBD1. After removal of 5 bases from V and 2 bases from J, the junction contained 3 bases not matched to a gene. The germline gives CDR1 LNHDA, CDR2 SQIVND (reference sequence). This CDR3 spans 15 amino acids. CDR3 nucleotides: TGTGCCAGTAGTCGGGGACAGGGCAACACCGGGGAGCTGTTTTTT. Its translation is CASSRGQGNTGELFF.

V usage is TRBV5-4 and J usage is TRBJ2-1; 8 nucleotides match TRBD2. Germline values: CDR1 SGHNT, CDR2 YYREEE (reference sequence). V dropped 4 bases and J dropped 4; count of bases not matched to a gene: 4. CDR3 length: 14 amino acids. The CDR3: CASSPGGPYNEQFF. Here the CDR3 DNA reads TGTGCCAGCAGCCCGGGGGGGCCATACAATGAGCAGTTCTTC.

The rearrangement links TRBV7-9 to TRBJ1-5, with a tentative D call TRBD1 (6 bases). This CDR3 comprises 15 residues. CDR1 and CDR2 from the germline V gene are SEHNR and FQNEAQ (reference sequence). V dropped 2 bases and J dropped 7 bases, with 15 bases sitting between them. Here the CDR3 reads CASSLMGAGHQPQHF. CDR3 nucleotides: TGTGCCAGCAGCTTAATGGGGGCTGGGCACCAGCCCCAGCATTTT.

CDR3 region: CASSSGLVEFF. The DNA of the CDR3 is TGTGCCAGCAGTTCCGGACTAGTCGAGTTCTTC. This chain uses TRBV28 with TRBJ2-1; 7 bases fit TRBD2. The trim removed 4 bases at V and 14 bases at J, leaving 5 bases unmatched. The CDR3 has 11 residues. Germline V gene lookup returns CDR1 MDHEN and CDR2 SYDVKM. Variable domain in full (rest from reference TRBV28 and TRBJ2-1): DVKVTQSSRYLVKRTGEKVFLECVQDMDHENMFWYRQDPGLGLRLIYFSYDVKMKEKGDIPEGYSVSREKKERFSLILESASTNQTSMYLCASSSGLVEFFGPGTRLTVL.